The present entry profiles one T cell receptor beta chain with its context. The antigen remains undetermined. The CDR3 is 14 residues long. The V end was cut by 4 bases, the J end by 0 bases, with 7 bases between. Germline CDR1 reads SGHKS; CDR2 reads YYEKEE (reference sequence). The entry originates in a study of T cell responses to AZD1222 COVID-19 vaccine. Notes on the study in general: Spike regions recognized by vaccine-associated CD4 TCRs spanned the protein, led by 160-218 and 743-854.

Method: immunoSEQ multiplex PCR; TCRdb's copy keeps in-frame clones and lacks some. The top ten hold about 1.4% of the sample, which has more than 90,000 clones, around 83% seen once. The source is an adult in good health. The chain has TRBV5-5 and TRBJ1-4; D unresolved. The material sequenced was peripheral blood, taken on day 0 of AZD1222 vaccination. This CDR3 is CASSVVATNEKLFF. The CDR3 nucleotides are TGTGCCAGCAGCGTAGTAGCAACTAATGAAAAACTGTTTTTT.